Sequencing of this TCR beta chain was carried out in a study of blood T cells in healthy people across ages. A second PCR, run for about 6 to 11 cycles, used a sample-barcoded 5' primer plus a J-beta primer mix. One entry per CDR3 protein results from TCRdb running MiXCR on the 5' RACE reads. This sample has fewer than 700,000 distinct CDR3 sequences, with roughly 48% found just once. This CDR3 spans 13 amino acids. The V gene end was trimmed by 0 bases and the J gene end by 9 bases; junction bases not matched to a gene: 5. Germline V gene sequence: CDR1 SQVTM, CDR2 ANQGSEA. Sequenced material: blood. The sequence was obtained from an elderly man in good health. The chain has TRBV29-1 and TRBJ2-1; TRBD2 matches 7 bases. The CDR3 is CSVEETQRGEQFF. DNA of the CDR3: TGCAGCGTTGAAGAGACCCAGCGGGGTGAGCAGTTCTTC.